The 21 T cell receptor beta chains listed next were all sequenced from one sample in a study of blood T cell repertoires in COVID-19. The table came from immunoSEQ multiplex PCR; TCRdb's copy has only in-frame clones and leaves some out. The repertoire includes 200,000 to 250,000 clones, roughly 80% of them detected once, and 1.8% sits in the top ten. Sequencing was carried out using PBMCs or T cells enriched from blood (not recorded which). Receptors originate from a man aged 60 to 69 who had recovered from COVID-19.

This chain links TRBV6-6 with TRBJ2-5, with 14 bases that match TRBD2. In germline, CDR1 is MNHNY, CDR2 SVGAGI (reference sequence). This CDR3 has 15 residues. The trim removed 10 bases at V and 3 bases at J, leaving 7 bases unmatched. The CDR3 DNA reads as TGTGCCACAAGAAAGGGACTAGCGGGGGAAGAGACCCAGTACTTC. Translating it yields CATRKGLAGEETQYF.

The chain recombines TRBV5-1 with TRBJ2-3; D perhaps matches TRBD1 (6 bases). Germline V CDR1 and CDR2: SGHRS, YFSETQ. CDR3 length equals 15 residues. Trimming removed 4 bases at V and 1 base at J, with 13 bases between. The CDR3 DNA follows: TGCGCCAGCAGCGATCAGGGGCACGGCACAGATACGCAGTATTTT. It is translated as CASSDQGHGTDTQYF.

The chain combines TRBV7-2 with TRBJ1-6; tentative D call: TRBD1 (6 bases). Germline V lookup: CDR1 SGHTA, CDR2 FQGNSA. V was shortened by 5 bases and J by 9 bases, with 8 bases between the two germline ends. The CDR3 is made up of 12 amino acids. The CDR3 DNA reads as TGTGCCAGCAGCCCACAGGGTTCACCCCTCCACTTT. Translating gives CASSPQGSPLHF.

This clone was found a few times. The rearrangement joins TRBV5-4 to TRBJ2-7; possibly TRBD2 for D (6 bases). V dropped 3 bases and J dropped 6 bases, with 16 bases sitting between them. This CDR3 has 14 residues. The germline V gene has CDR1 SGHNT and CDR2 YYREEE (reference sequence). The CDR3 DNA follows: TGTGCCAGCAGCTCCCCGTCGGGGGTTGGCGAGCAGTACTTC. Protein product: CASSSPSGVGEQYF.

The J gene is TRBJ1-3, the V gene TRBV6-1, with 10 bases lining up with TRBD1. CDR3 length: 17 residues. Germline V gene data show CDR1 as MNHNS and CDR2 as SASEGT. The ends lost 4 bases at V and 0 bases at J; junction bases unmatched: 6. This chain's CDR3 is CASSVGQGVSSGNTIYF. The CDR3 bases are TGTGCCAGCAGTGTTGGACAGGGGGTCTCCTCTGGAAACACCATATATTTT.

The gene calls are TRBV25-1 and TRBJ2-3, with 13 bases matching TRBD2. Germline V gene lookup returns CDR1 MGHDK and CDR2 SYGVNS. The CDR3 totals 14 residues. V shed 10 bases and J 1 base; nucleotides not matched to a gene: 2. In DNA, the CDR3 is TGTGCCACCGGACTAGCGGGGGGCACAGATACGCAGTATTTT. Its protein product is CATGLAGGTDTQYF.

J is TRBJ1-6 and V is TRBV5-5, with TRBD1 identical over 9 bases. The CDR3 has 15 amino acids. Losses at the gene ends were 4 bases for V and 7 bases for J; bases not matched to a gene: 6. Germline V gene sequence: CDR1 SGHKS, CDR2 YYEKEE (reference sequence). Written as DNA, the CDR3 is TGTGCCAGCAGCGTCTCGGGACAGGGAAATTCACCCCTCCACTTT. Protein sequence: CASSVSGQGNSPLHF.

The rearrangement links TRBV7-9 to TRBJ2-6, with D perhaps matching TRBD2 (6 bases). This CDR3 has 19 amino acids. The V end lost 5 bases, the J end lost 6 bases, and 26 bases lay between the germline ends. CDR1 and CDR2 from the germline V gene are SEHNR and FQNEAQ (reference sequence). The CDR3 DNA sequence: TGTGCCAGCAGCCTTCCCCTTCCGGGAGTCGGCTCTAAGGCCAACGTCCTGACTTTC. Residues: CASSLPLPGVGSKANVLTF. Drawing the rest from reference TRBV7-9 and TRBJ2-6, the complete variable domain is DTGVSQNPRHKITKRGQNVTFRCDPISEHNRLYWYRQTLGQGPEFLTYFQNEAQLEKSRLLSDRFSAERPKGSFSTLEIQRTEQGDSAMYLCASSLPLPGVGSKANVLTFGAGSRLTVL.

The chain combines TRBV6-5 with TRBJ1-6; D gene ambiguous. The germline V and J ends were trimmed by 0 bases and 10 bases, with 13 bases remaining between them. Germline V gene sequence: CDR1 MNHEY, CDR2 SVGAGI. CDR3 length equals 15 residues. In DNA form, the CDR3 reads TGTGCCAGCAGTTACTCGCGACGGGTAGGCTCACCCCTCCACTTT. Protein: CASSYSRRVGSPLHF.

The CDR3 protein is CASSPRGRATNEKLFF. Here the CDR3 DNA reads TGTGCCAGTAGTCCCCGGGGGAGGGCAACTAATGAAAAACTGTTTTTT. This rearrangement joins TRBV19 to TRBJ1-4; weak D call: TRBD1 (5 bases). Germline loops: CDR1 LNHDA, CDR2 SQIVND (reference sequence). The CDR3 length is 16 residues. Trimming cost V 5 bases and J 0 bases, with 13 bases left between them.

The V call is TRBV19, the J call TRBJ2-2; 10 positions agree with TRBD2. The V segment lost 4 bases and the J segment 10 bases; nucleotides outside the gene matches: 12. CDR1 and CDR2 (germline): LNHDA, SQIVND (reference sequence). The CDR3 contains 16 residues. This CDR3 is CASSRVRLAGVMELFF. The CDR3 DNA follows: TGTGCCAGTAGTAGGGTCAGGCTAGCGGGGGTGATGGAGCTGTTTTTT.

The chain is built from TRBV7-9 and TRBJ2-5; 8 bases match TRBD2. V shed 1 base, J shed 5 bases, and the junction held 6 bases outside the gene matches. Germline V lookup: CDR1 SEHNR, CDR2 FQNEAQ (reference sequence). CDR3 length: 15 residues. CDR3 bases: TGTGCCAGCAGCTTAGGAGGCGGGGGGAGTGAGACCCAGTACTTC. Protein product: CASSLGGGGSETQYF.

This chain connects TRBV7-2 to TRBJ2-3; TRBD1 is a possible D gene (6 bases). The V gene's germline CDR1 is SGHTA and CDR2 FQGNSA. Deletions cut 1 base from V and 3 bases from J, with 8 bases between. The CDR3 has 14 residues. Here the CDR3 reads CASSLGRGTDTQYF. For the CDR3, the DNA is TGTGCCAGCAGCTTAGGCAGGGGAACAGATACGCAGTATTTT.

This clone was observed a single time. J is TRBJ2-5 and V is TRBV19; D uncertain. CDR1 and CDR2 from the germline V gene are LNHDA and SQIVND (reference sequence). Trimming left V 6 bases short and J 5 bases short, with 7 bases between. The CDR3 extends over 11 amino acids. The DNA of the CDR3 is TGTGCCAGTAGGCAGTGGGAGACCCAGTACTTC. Residues: CASRQWETQYF.

This rearrangement joins TRBV19 to TRBJ1-2, with 7 bases that match TRBD1. The CDR3 runs 14 residues. The junction had 6 bases not matched to a gene; V was cut back by 4 bases and J by 4 bases. Germline-derived CDR1 and CDR2 are LNHDA and SQIVND (reference sequence). The CDR3 here is CASSTNNRGYGYTF. CDR3 coding DNA: TGTGCCAGTAGTACAAATAACAGGGGCTATGGCTACACCTTC.

This clone was detected only a few times. The V gene is TRBV18, the J gene TRBJ1-6; no definite D call. Trimming took off 3 bases at V and 6 bases at J, with 15 bases between the two ends. The CDR3 spans 16 residues. Germline V lookup: CDR1 KGHSH, CDR2 LQKENI. CDR3: CASSPERRLRNSPLHF. The CDR3 bases are TGTGCCAGCTCACCCGAGCGGCGATTACGTAATTCACCCCTCCACTTT.

V and J are TRBV4-2 and TRBJ1-2; TRBD1 matches at 8 bases. CDR3 length equals 15 residues. Germline-derived CDR1 and CDR2 are LGHNA and YNFKEQ. V was pared by 0 bases and J by 4 bases, with 4 bases of the junction left unmatched. CDR3 residues: CASSQDAGTGYGYTF. CDR3 DNA sequence: TGTGCCAGCAGCCAAGATGCCGGGACAGGCTATGGCTACACCTTC.

This chain joins TRBV30 and TRBJ2-7; TRBD1 aligns across 8 bases. Unmatched junction bases numbered 9, after V lost 3 bases and J lost 5 bases. The CDR3 is 14 amino acids. CDR1 and CDR2 from the germline V gene are GTSNPN and SVGIG (reference sequence). CDR3 sequence: CAWSRRDRTNEQYF. The CDR3 DNA sequence: TGTGCCTGGAGCCGCCGGGACAGGACAAACGAGCAGTACTTC.

In the case of this clone: Within the sample, other DNA sequences also encode this same CDR3. The chain combines TRBV7-2 with TRBJ1-2, with 9 bases that match TRBD1. Germline loops: CDR1 SGHTA, CDR2 FQGNSA. Unmatched junction bases numbered 3, after V lost 3 bases and J lost 4 bases. The CDR3 contains 14 residues. Here the CDR3 DNA reads TGTGCCAGCAGCTTGGGACAGGGAGCCTATGGCTACACCTTC. It codes for CASSLGQGAYGYTF.

The genes are TRBV3-1 (or the pseudogene TRBV3-2) and TRBJ1-4; D is unclear. This CDR3 region has 17 residues. In germline, CDR1 is LGHDT, CDR2 YNNKEL (reference sequence). V was cut by 1 base and J by 4 bases, with 16 bases left in between. The CDR3 bases are TGTGCCAGCAGCCAAGCGTACCCCAGGTCGAGTAATGAAAAACTGTTTTTT. Translation: CASSQAYPRSSNEKLFF.

J is TRBJ1-5 and V is TRBV6-6; 10 bases are a match to TRBD1. This CDR3 contains 15 residues. V shed 4 bases and J 4 bases; nucleotides not matched to a gene: 4. The V gene's germline CDR1 is MNHNY and CDR2 SVGAGI (reference sequence). The CDR3 is CASSSRGQGNQPQHF. CDR3 nucleotides: TGTGCCAGCAGTTCGAGGGGACAGGGGAATCAGCCCCAGCATTTT.